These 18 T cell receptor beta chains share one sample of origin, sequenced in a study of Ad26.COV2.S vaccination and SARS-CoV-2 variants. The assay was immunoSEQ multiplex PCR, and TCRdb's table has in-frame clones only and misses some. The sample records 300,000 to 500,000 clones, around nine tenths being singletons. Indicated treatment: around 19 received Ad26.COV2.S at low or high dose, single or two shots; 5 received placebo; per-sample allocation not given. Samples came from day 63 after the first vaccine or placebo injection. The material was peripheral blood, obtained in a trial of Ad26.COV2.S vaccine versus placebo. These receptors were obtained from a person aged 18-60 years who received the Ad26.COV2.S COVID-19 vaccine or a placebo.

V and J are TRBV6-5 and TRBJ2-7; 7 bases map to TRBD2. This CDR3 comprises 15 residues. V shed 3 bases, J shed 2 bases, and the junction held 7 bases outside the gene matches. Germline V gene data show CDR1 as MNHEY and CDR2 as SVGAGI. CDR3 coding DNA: TGTGCCAGCAGTTATAGAGGCGGGGGAACCTACGAGCAGTACTTC. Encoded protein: CASSYRGGGTYEQYF.

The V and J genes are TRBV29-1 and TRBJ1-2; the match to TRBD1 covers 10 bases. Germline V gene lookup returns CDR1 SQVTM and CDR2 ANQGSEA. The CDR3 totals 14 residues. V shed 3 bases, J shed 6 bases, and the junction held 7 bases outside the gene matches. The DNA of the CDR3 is TGCAGCGTTGAGGGAGAGACAGGGGGCCATGGCTACACCTTC. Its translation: CSVEGETGGHGYTF.

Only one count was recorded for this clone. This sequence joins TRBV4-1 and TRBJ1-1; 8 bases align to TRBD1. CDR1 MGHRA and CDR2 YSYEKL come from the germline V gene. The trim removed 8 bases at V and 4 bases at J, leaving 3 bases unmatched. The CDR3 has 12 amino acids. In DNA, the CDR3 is TGCGCCAGCCAGGGGGCCGGCACTGAAGCTTTCTTT. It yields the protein CASQGAGTEAFF.

Written as DNA, the CDR3 is TGCGCCAGCAGCCAAGAGGTGAGCAGGGACGGCCAGCCCCAGCATTTT. Translation gives CASSQEVSRDGQPQHF. The genes are TRBV4-1 and TRBJ1-5; perhaps TRBD1 as D (5 bases). V gave up 0 bases and J gave up 7 bases, with 16 bases separating them. Germline V lookup: CDR1 MGHRA, CDR2 YSYEKL. The CDR3 totals 16 residues.

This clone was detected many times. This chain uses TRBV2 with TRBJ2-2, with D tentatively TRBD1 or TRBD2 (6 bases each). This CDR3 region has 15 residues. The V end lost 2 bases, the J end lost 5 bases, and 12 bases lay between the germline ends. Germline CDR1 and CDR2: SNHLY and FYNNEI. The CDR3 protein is CASSESGAGTGELFF. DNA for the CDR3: TGTGCCAGCAGTGAATCGGGGGCCGGGACCGGGGAGCTGTTTTTT.

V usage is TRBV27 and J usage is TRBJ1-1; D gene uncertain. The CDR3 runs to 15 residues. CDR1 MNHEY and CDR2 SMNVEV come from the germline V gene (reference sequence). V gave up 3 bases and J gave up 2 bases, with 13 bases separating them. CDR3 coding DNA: TGTGCCAGCAGTTTGACCTCAGCGGTTAACACTGAAGCTTTCTTT. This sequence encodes CASSLTSAVNTEAFF.

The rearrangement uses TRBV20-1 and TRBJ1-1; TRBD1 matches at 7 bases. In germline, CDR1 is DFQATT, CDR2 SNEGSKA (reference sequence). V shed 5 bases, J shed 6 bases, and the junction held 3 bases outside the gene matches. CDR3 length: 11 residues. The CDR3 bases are TGCAGTGCTCAACAGGGGCCTGAAGCTTTCTTT. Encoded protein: CSAQQGPEAFF.

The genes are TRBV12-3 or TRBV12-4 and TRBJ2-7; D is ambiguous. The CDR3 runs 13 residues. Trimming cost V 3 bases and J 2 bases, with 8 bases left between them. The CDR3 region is CASSFGTPYEQYF. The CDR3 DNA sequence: TGTGCCAGCAGTTTTGGCACCCCCTACGAGCAGTACTTC.

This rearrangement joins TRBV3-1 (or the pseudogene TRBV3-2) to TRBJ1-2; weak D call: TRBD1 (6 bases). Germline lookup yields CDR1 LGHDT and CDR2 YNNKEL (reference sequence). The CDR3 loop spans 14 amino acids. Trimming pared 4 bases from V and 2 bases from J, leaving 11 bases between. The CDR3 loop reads CASSPRTVNYGYTF. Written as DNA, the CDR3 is TGTGCCAGCAGCCCCCGGACAGTAAACTATGGCTACACCTTC.

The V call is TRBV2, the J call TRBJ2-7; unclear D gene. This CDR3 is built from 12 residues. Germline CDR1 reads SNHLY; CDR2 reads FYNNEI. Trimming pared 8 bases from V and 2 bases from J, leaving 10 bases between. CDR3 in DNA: TGTGCCAGCGTCCAGGAACCCTACGAGCAGTACTTC. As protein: CASVQEPYEQYF.

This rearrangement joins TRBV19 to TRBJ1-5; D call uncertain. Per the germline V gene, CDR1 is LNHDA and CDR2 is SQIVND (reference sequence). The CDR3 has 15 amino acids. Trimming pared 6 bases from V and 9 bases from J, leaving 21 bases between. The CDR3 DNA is TGTGCCAGTAGGGACCGGTGGAGCGGTGAGACGCCCCAGCATTTT. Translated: CASRDRWSGETPQHF.

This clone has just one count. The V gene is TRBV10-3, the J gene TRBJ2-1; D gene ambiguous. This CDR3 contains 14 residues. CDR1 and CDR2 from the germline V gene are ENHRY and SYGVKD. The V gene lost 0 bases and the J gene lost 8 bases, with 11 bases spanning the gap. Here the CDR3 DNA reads TGTGCCATCAGTGAGTCGTCGTCGATCGATGAGCAGTTCTTC. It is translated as CAISESSSIDEQFF.

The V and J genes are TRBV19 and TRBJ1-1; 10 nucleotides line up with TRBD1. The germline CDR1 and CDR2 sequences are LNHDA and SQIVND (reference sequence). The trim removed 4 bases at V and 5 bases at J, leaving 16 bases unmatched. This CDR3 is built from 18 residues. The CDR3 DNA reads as TGTGCCAGTAGTAGAGATTTGTCCGGGACAGGGGACGGAACTGAAGCTTTCTTT. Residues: CASSRDLSGTGDGTEAFF. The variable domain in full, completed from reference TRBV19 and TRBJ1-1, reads DGGITQSPKYLFRKEGQNVTLSCEQNLNHDAMYWYRQDPGQGLRLIYYSQIVNDFQKGDIAEGYSVSREKKESFPLTVTSAQKNPTAFYLCASSRDLSGTGDGTEAFFGQGTRLTVV.

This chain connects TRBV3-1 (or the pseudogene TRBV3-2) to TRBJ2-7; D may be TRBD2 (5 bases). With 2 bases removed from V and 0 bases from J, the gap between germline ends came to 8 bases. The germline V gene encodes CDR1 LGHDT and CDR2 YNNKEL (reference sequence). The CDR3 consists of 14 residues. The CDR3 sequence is CASSQTRDSYEQYF. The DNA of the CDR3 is TGTGCCAGCAGCCAAACCCGGGACTCCTACGAGCAGTACTTC.

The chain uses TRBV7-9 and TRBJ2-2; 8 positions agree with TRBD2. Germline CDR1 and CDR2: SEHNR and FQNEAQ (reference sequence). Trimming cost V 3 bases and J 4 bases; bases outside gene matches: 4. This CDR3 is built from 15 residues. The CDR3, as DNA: TGTGCCAGCAGCTTGGGGACTAGTGCCACCGGGGAGCTGTTTTTT. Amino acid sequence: CASSLGTSATGELFF.

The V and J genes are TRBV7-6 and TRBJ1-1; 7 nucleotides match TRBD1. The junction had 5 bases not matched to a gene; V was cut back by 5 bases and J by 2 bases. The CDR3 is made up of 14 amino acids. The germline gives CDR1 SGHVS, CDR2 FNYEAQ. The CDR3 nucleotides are TGTGCCAGCAGCCCCGGGACAGACAACACTGAAGCTTTCTTT. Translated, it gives CASSPGTDNTEAFF.

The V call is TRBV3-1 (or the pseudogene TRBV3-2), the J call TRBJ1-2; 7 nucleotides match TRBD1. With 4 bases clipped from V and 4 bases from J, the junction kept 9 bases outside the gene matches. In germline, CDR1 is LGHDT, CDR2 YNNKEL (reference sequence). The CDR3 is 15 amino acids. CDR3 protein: CASSPWRGPAYGYTF. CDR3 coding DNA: TGTGCCAGCAGCCCTTGGAGGGGGCCTGCCTATGGCTACACCTTC.

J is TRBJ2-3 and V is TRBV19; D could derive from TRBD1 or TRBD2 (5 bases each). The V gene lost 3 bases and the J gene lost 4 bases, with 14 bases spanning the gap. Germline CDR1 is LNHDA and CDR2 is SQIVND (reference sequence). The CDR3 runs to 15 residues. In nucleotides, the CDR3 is TGTGCCAGTAGTATTCTAGGGGCGAGGGCAGATACGCAGTATTTT. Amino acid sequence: CASSILGARADTQYF.